The T cell receptor (beta chain) under discussion was sequenced for a study of cytomegalovirus exposure and HLA in healthy donors. Study-level points and caveats: In vitro experiments confirmed that a few CMV-associated chains were specific for CMV antigens. Some segments of the V type, notably TRBV6-2 and TRBV6-3, were excluded as indistinguishable. A previous analysis found most TCR beta V segments productive roughly 87% or roughly 30% of the time. In a later analysis, 16,951 TCR beta sequences were associated with HLA alleles at 0.05 false discovery rate.

Germline V gene sequence: CDR1 MNHNY, CDR2 SVGAGI (reference sequence). The ends were cut back, 7 bases at V and 2 bases at J, with 18 bases in the middle. The CDR3 has 15 amino acids. This clone has a handful of counts. Its antigen is unknown. The PCR used 60 Vbeta and 13 Jbeta primers. Sequencing used immunoSEQ multiplex PCR; TCRdb keeps in-frame clones, though not all of them. The table shows 160,000 or so clones, with about 80% occurring only once. Sequencing used PBMCs. The receptor comes from a man aged 25 to 45 in good health and CMV-seronegative. The J gene is TRBJ2-7, the V gene TRBV6-6; perhaps TRBD2 as D (5 bases). The CDR3 reads CASTGSVREAYEQYF. CDR3 coding DNA: TGTGCCAGCACCGGGTCGGTGAGGGAAGCCTACGAGCAGTACTTC.